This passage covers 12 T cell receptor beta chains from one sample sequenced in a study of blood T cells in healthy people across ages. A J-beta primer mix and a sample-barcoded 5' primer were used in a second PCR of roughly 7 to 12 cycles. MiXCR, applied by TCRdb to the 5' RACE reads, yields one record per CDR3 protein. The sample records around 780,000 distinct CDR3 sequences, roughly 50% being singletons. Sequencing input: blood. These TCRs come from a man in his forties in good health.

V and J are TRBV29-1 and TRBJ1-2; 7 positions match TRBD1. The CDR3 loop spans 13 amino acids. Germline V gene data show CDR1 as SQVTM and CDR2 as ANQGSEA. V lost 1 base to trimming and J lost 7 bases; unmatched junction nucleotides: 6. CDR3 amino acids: CSVEVGGERGYTF. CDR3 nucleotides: TGCAGCGTTGAAGTAGGGGGCGAGCGTGGCTACACCTTC.

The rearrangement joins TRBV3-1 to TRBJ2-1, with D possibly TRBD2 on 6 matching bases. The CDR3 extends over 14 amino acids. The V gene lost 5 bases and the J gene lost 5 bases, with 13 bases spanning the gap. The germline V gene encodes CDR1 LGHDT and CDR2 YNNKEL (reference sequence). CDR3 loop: CASSNLGGDNEQFF. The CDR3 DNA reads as TGTGCCAGCAGCAATTTGGGGGGAGACAATGAGCAGTTCTTC.

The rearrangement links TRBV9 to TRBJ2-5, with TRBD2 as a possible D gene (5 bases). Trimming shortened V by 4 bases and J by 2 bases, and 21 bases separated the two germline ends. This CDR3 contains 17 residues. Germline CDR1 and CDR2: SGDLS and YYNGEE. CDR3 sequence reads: CASSPSFGVSQQETQYF. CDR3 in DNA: TGTGCCAGCAGCCCATCCTTCGGGGTATCGCAACAAGAGACCCAGTACTTC.

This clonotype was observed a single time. CDR3 sequence: CATSAVQGWAYNEQFF. CDR3 nucleotide sequence: TGTGCCACCAGTGCCGTACAGGGGTGGGCCTACAATGAGCAGTTCTTC. The chain has TRBV24-1 and TRBJ2-1; 7 positions match TRBD1. The CDR3 has 16 amino acids. Germline V gene sequence: CDR1 KGHDR, CDR2 SFDVKD. Trimming at V came to 5 bases and at J to 2 bases, leaving 8 bases not matched to a gene.

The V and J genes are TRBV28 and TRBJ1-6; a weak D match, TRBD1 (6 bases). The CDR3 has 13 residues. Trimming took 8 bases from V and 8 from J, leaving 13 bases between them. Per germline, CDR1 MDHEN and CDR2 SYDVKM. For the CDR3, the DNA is TGTGCCAGCTCCGGACAGAGAGATTCACCCCTCCACTTT. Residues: CASSGQRDSPLHF.

CDR3 DNA: TGTGCCAGCAGGACACTCGGGATTCCCAATGAGCAGTTCTTC. Protein sequence: CASRTLGIPNEQFF. This sequence joins TRBV27 and TRBJ2-1; D might be TRBD2 (5 bases). This CDR3 is 14 amino acids long. Deletions cut 6 bases from V and 6 bases from J, with 15 bases between. The germline V gene encodes CDR1 MNHEY and CDR2 SMNVEV (reference sequence).

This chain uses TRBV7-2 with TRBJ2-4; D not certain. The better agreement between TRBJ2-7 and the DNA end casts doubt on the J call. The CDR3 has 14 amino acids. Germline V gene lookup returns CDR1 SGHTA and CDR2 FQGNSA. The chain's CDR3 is CASSLEMATYEQYF. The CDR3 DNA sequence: TGTGCCAGCAGCTTAGAGATGGCAACCTACGAGCAGTACTTC.

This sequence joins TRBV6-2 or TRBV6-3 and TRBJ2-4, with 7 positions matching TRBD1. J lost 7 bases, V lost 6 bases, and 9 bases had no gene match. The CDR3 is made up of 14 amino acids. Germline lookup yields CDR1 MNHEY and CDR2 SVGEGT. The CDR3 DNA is TGTGCCAGCAGGGAAGGGGGCCTTTGGAACATTCAGTACTTC. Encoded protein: CASREGGLWNIQYF.

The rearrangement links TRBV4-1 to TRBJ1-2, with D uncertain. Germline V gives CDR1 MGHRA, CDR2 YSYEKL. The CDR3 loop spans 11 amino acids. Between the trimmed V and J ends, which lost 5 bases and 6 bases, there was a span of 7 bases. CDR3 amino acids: CASSSSHGYTF. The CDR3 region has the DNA TGCGCCAGCAGCAGTAGTCATGGCTACACCTTC.

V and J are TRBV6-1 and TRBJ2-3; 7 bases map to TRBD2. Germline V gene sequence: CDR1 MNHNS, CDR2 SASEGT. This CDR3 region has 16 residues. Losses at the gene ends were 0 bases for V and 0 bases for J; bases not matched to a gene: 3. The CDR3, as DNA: TGTGCCAGCAGTGAAGCGCTAGCGGCTAGCACAGATACGCAGTATTTT. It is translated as CASSEALAASTDTQYF.

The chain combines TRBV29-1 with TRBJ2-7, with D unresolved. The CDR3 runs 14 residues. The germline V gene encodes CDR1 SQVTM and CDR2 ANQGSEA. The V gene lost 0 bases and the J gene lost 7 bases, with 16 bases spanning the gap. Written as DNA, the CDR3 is TGCAGCGTTGAAGATCTTAGTCTGGGGAATGAGCAGTACTTC. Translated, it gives CSVEDLSLGNEQYF.

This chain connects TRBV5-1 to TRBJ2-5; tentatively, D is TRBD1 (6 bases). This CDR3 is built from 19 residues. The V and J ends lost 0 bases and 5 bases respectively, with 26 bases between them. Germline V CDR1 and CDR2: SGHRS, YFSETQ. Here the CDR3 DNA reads TGCGCCAGCAGCTTGGTCGGTGCGGCAGGGGCGCGATTTCAGGAGACCCAGTACTTC. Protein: CASSLVGAAGARFQETQYF.